The 2 T cell receptor beta chains below were found in one sample sequenced in a study of CD8 T cells in ankylosing spondylitis. TCRdb passed the 5' RACE reads through MiXCR, listing each CDR3 protein once. This sample carries 220,000 or so distinct CDR3 sequences, roughly a tenth of them seen once, and the ten largest clones take 21%. The specimen was blood, either unsorted or a sorted T cell fraction (not recorded which). Every receptor here comes from a male donor with ankylosing spondylitis or in good health (not recorded which).

This clonotype was seen a handful of times. This chain links TRBV2 with TRBJ1-6, with a weak D call TRBD1 (5 bases). The CDR3 covers 15 residues. With 6 bases removed from V and 4 bases from J, the gap between germline ends came to 13 bases. Per germline, CDR1 SNHLY and CDR2 FYNNEI. CDR3 residues: CASSPTVSYNSPLHF. CDR3 DNA sequence: TGTGCCAGCAGCCCGACAGTTTCTTATAATTCACCCCTCCACTTT.

CDR3 sequence: CASSLVGFNNQPQHF. CDR3 nucleotides: TGTGCCAGCAGTTTAGTAGGGTTTAACAATCAGCCCCAGCATTTT. The genes are TRBV28 and TRBJ1-5; D is uncertain. Trimming shortened V by 2 bases and J by 3 bases, and 11 bases separated the two germline ends. Germline V gene lookup returns CDR1 MDHEN and CDR2 SYDVKM. This CDR3 is built from 15 residues. The variable domain in full, completed from reference TRBV28 and TRBJ1-5, reads DVKVTQSSRYLVKRTGEKVFLECVQDMDHENMFWYRQDPGLGLRLIYFSYDVKMKEKGDIPEGYSVSREKKERFSLILESASTNQTSMYLCASSLVGFNNQPQHFGDGTRLSIL.